Shown below are 5 T cell receptor beta chains from a single sample sequenced in a study of shared clonotypes between healthy human individuals. Clones were read by immunoSEQ multiplex PCR, and TCRdb kept only the in-frame ones, dropping some. In the table there are roughly 76,000 clones, 62% of which are singletons. Sequenced input: memory CD8+ T cells sorted from blood. Stated subset: CD45RO+ cells pooled with CCR7-negative TemRA cells. These TCRs come from a man aged 25-40 years in good health.

This clone came up many times. The chain uses TRBV6-5 and TRBJ1-3; 8 bases are a match to TRBD1. CDR1 and CDR2 from the germline V gene are MNHEY and SVGAGI. The CDR3 has 14 amino acids. Trimming removed 6 bases from V and 5 bases from J; junction bases left unmatched: 6. The CDR3 region is CASSPDRARNTIYF. For the CDR3, the DNA is TGTGCCAGCAGCCCGGACAGGGCCAGAAACACCATATATTTT.

The rearrangement joins TRBV2 to TRBJ1-1, with D unclear. The length of the CDR3 is 12 residues. V lost 9 bases, J lost 7 bases, and 15 bases lay in between. CDR1 and CDR2 (germline): SNHLY, FYNNEI. CDR3 residues: CASEWFLSEAFF. The CDR3 nucleotides read TGTGCCAGTGAGTGGTTTCTAAGTGAAGCTTTCTTT.

This sequence joins TRBV11-2 and TRBJ1-1; D is unresolved. V was pared by 3 bases and J by 0 bases, with 17 bases between. Germline assignment: CDR1 SGHAT and CDR2 FQNNGV. This CDR3 has 17 residues. The CDR3 region is CASSFLVVGDMNTEAFF. The CDR3 DNA sequence: TGTGCCAGCAGCTTTTTGGTTGTTGGAGACATGAACACTGAAGCTTTCTTT.

The chain links TRBV5-8 to TRBJ1-1; D not resolved. V was trimmed by 5 bases and J by 1 base, leaving 18 bases between them. CDR1 is SGHTS and CDR2 is YDEGEE in the germline V gene. The length of the CDR3 is 16 residues. The CDR3 region is CASRFGGLLRNTEAFF. In DNA, the CDR3 is TGTGCCAGCAGATTCGGTGGGTTGCTCCGGAACACTGAAGCTTTCTTT.

CDR3 protein: CASSPLAGGRDTQYF. The CDR3 nucleotides are TGCGCCAGCAGCCCCCTAGCGGGAGGGAGAGATACGCAGTATTTT. The chain couples TRBV5-1 to TRBJ2-3; 12 bases agree with TRBD2. V trimming: 4 bases; J trimming: 5 bases; junction bases outside the gene matches: 5. This CDR3 is built from 15 residues. Germline V gene data show CDR1 as SGHRS and CDR2 as YFSETQ. Based on the CDR3 plus reference TRBV5-1 and TRBJ2-3, the full variable domain is KAGVTQTPRYLIKTRGQQVTLSCSPISGHRSVSWYQQTPGQGLQFLFEYFSETQRNKGNFPGRFSGRQFSNSRSEMNVSTLELGDSALYLCASSPLAGGRDTQYFGPGTRLTVL.